The text below deals with one T cell receptor (beta chain). CD4+ cells were split into CD45RA+ naive and CD45RA-negative memory subsets. These data come from a study of shared clonotypes between healthy human individuals. About the research overall: There were three CD4 naive, three CD4 memory, two CD8 naive and one CD8 memory plates per donor.

TCRdb keeps only in-frame clones here, not all; method: immunoSEQ multiplex PCR. In the table there are about 2.4 million clones, 80% to 95% of which are singletons. Germline CDR1 reads SEHNR; CDR2 reads FQNEAQ (reference sequence). J lost 2 bases, V lost 5 bases, and 3 bases had no gene match. CDR3 length: 15 residues. The V gene is TRBV7-9, the J gene TRBJ2-2; 9 positions agree with TRBD2. The sequence came from a man aged 18 to 29 in good health. Some clones in this sample may be carry-over from other donors' samples. Specimen: naive CD4+ T cells from PBMCs. As for subset: CD45RA+ positively selected. Here the CDR3 reads CASSKTSGNTGELFF. The CDR3 DNA is TGTGCCAGCAGCAAGACTAGCGGTAACACCGGGGAGCTGTTTTTT.